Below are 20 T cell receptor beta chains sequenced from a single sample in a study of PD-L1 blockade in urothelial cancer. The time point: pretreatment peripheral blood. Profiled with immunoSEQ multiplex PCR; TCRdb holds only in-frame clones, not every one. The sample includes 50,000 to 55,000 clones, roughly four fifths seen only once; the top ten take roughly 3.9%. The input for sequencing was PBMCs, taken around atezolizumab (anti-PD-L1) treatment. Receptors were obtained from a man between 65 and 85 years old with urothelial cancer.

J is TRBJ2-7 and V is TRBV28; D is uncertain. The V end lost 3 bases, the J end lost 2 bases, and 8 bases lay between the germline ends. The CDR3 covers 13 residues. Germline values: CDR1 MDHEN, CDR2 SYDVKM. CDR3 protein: CASSLPGTYEQYF. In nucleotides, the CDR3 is TGTGCCAGCAGTTTGCCAGGAACCTACGAGCAGTACTTC.

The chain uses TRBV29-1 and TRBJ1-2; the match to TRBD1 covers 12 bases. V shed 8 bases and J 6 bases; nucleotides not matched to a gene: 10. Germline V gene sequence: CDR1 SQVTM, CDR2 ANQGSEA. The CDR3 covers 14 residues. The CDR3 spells CSTRDRGREDGYTF. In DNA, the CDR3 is TGCAGCACCCGGGACAGGGGGCGGGAAGATGGCTACACCTTC.

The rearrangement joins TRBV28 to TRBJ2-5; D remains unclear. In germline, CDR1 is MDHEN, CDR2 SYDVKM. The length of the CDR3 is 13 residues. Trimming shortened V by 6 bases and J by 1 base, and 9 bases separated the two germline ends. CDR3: CASSLVSQETQYF. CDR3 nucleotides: TGTGCCAGCAGCTTAGTATCCCAAGAGACCCAGTACTTC.

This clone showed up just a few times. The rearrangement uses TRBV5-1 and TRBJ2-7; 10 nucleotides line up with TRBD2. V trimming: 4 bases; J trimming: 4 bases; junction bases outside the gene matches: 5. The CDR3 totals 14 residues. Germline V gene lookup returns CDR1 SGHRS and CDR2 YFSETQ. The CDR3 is CASSAGLASYEQYF. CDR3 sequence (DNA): TGCGCCAGCAGCGCGGGACTAGCGTCGTACGAGCAGTACTTC. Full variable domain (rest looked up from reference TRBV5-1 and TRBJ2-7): KAGVTQTPRYLIKTRGQQVTLSCSPISGHRSVSWYQQTPGQGLQFLFEYFSETQRNKGNFPGRFSGRQFSNSRSEMNVSTLELGDSALYLCASSAGLASYEQYFGPGTRLTVT.

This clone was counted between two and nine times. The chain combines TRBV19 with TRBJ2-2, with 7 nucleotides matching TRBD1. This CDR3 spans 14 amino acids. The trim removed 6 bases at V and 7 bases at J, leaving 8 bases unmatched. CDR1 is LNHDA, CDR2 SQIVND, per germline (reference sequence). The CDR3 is CASRATGSDGELFF. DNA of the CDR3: TGTGCCAGTAGGGCGACAGGGTCGGACGGGGAGCTGTTTTTT.

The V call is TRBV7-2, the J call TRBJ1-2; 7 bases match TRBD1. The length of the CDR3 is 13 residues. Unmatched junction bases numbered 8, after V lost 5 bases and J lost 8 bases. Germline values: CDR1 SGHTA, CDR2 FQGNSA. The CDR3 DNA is TGTGCCAGCAGCGTAACGGGGACAGTCGGCTACACCTTC. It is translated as CASSVTGTVGYTF.

The CDR3 DNA reads as TGTGCCAGCAGTGAAAGCGCGGGGGGCTTAGAGACCCAGTACTTC. Residues: CASSESAGGLETQYF. This rearrangement joins TRBV25-1 to TRBJ2-5; 8 bases agree with TRBD2. Germline CDR1 and CDR2: MGHDK and SYGVNS. Trimming at V came to 2 bases and at J to 4 bases, leaving 6 bases not matched to a gene. The CDR3 covers 15 residues.

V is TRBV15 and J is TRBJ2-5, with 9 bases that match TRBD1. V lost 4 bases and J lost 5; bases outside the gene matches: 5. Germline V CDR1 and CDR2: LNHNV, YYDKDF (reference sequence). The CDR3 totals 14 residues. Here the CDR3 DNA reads TGTGCCACCAGCAACAGGGGGCGAGGGGAGACCCAGTACTTC. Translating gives CATSNRGRGETQYF. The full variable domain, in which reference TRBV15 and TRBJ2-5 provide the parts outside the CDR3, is DAMVIQNPRYQVTQFGKPVTLSCSQTLNHNVMYWYQQKSSQAPKLLFHYYDKDFNNEADTPDNFQSRRPNTSFCFLDIRSPGLGDTAMYLCATSNRGRGETQYFGPGTRLLVL.

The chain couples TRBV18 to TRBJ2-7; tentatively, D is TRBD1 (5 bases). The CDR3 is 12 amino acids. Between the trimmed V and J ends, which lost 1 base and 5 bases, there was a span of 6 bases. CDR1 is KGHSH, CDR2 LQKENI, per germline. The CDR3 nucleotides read TGTGCCAGCTCACCACAGGGGAACGAGCAGTACTTC. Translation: CASSPQGNEQYF.

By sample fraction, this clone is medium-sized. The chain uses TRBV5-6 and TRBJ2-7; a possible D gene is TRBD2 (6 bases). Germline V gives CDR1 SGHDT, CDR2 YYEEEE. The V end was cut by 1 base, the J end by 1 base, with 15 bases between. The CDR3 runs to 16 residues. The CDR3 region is CASSLRRGRGSYEQYF. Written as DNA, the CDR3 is TGTGCCAGCAGCTTGCGGAGGGGAAGGGGATCCTACGAGCAGTACTTC.

The CDR3: CASSTNRGAMETQYF. CDR3 nucleotides: TGTGCCAGCAGCACGAATCGGGGGGCGATGGAGACCCAGTACTTC. The chain combines TRBV6-1 with TRBJ2-5; a weak D match, TRBD2 (7 bases). From germline, CDR1 is MNHNS and CDR2 SASEGT. CDR3 length equals 15 residues. V dropped 6 bases and J dropped 5 bases, with 19 bases sitting between them.

The CDR3 bases are TGCGCCAGCAGTCCAATACAGGGCTTTAATTCACCCCTCCACTTT. Translated: CASSPIQGFNSPLHF. The chain uses TRBV5-1 and TRBJ1-6; D possibly corresponds to TRBD1 (6 bases). CDR1 and CDR2 (germline): SGHRS, YFSETQ. This CDR3 region has 15 residues. V was pared by 5 bases and J by 6 bases, with 15 bases between.

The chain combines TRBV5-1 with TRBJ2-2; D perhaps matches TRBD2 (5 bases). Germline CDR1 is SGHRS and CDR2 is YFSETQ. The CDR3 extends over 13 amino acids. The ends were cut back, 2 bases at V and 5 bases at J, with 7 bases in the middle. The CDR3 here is CASSLEGTGELFF. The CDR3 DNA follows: TGCGCCAGCAGCTTAGAGGGTACCGGGGAGCTGTTTTTT.

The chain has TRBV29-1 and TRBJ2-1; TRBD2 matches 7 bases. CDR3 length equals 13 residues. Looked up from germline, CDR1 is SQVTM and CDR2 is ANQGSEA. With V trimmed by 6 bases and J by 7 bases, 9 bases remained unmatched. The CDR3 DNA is TGCAGCGTGCGGGAGTATAGTGGAAATGAGCAGTTCTTC. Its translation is CSVREYSGNEQFF.

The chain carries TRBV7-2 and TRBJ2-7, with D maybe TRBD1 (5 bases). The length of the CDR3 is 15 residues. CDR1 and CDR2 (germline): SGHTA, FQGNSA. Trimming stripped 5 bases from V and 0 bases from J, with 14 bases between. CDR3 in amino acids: CASSQGVDLSYEQYF. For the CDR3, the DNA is TGTGCCAGCAGCCAAGGGGTGGATCTCTCCTACGAGCAGTACTTC.

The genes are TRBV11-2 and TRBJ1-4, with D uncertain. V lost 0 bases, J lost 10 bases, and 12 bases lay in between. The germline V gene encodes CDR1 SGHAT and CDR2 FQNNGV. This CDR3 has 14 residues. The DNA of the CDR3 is TGTGCCAGCAGCTTAGATCTTATGGGAGGAAAACTGTTTTTT. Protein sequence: CASSLDLMGGKLFF. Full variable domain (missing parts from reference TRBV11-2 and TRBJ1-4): EAGVAQSPRYKIIEKRQSVAFWCNPISGHATLYWYQQILGQGPKLLIQFQNNGVVDDSQLPKDRFSAERLKGVDSTLKIQPAKLEDSAVYLCASSLDLMGGKLFFGSGTQLSVL.

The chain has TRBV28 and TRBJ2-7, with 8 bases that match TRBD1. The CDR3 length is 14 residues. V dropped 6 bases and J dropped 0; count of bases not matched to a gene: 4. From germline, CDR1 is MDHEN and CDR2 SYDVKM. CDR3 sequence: CASREQGASYEQYF. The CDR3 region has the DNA TGTGCCAGCAGAGAGCAGGGGGCCTCCTACGAGCAGTACTTC.

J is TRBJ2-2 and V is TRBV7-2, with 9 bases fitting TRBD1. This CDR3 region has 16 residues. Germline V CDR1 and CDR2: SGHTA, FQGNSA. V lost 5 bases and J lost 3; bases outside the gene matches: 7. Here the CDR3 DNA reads TGTGCCAGCAGCCCACGACAGGGGGTCGACACCGGGGAGCTGTTTTTT. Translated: CASSPRQGVDTGELFF.

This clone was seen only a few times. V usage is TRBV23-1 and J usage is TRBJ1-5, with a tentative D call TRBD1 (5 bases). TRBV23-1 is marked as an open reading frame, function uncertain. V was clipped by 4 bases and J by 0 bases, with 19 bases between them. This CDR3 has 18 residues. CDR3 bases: TGCGCCAGCAGTCGGCAGCCCTGTGGGGCAAATAGCAATCAGCCCCAGCATTTT. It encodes CASSRQPCGANSNQPQHF.

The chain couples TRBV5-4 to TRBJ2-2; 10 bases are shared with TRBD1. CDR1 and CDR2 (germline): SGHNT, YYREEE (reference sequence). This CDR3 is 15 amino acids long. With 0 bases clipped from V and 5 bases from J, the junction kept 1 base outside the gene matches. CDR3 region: CASSLGQGATGELFF. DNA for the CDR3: TGTGCCAGCAGCTTGGGACAGGGGGCGACCGGGGAGCTGTTTTTT.